These 4 T cell receptor beta chains came from one sample sequenced in a study of shared clonotypes between healthy human individuals. Sequencing was performed with immunoSEQ multiplex PCR; in TCRdb, only in-frame clones are kept and a portion is missing. Among roughly 2.1 million clones, 90% to 95% were seen once, and the ten largest hold more than 1.5%. The naive CD8 fraction comprised CD45RO-negative cells positively selected for CCR7 and excluded terminally differentiated effector memory CD45RA+ cells. Sequenced material: naive CD8+ T cells from PBMCs. The source is a man younger than 35 in good health. Some clones in this sample may be carry-over from other donors' samples.

The chain is built from TRBV19 and TRBJ2-1; maybe TRBD2 (5 bases). This CDR3 contains 15 residues. The ends were cut back, 2 bases at V and 5 bases at J, with 13 bases in the middle. CDR1 is LNHDA, CDR2 SQIVND, per germline (reference sequence). The CDR3 nucleotides are TGTGCCAGTAGTATACTCGCTAGCTTGAACAATGAGCAGTTCTTC. This translates into CASSILASLNNEQFF.

The J gene is TRBJ2-1, the V gene TRBV27; 7 bases agree with TRBD1. The CDR3 runs to 16 residues. Germline values: CDR1 MNHEY, CDR2 SMNVEV (reference sequence). V lost 1 base and J lost 4; bases outside the gene matches: 7. CDR3 in DNA: TGTGCCAGCAGTTTATTACCCGGGACAGCGTACAATGAGCAGTTCTTC. This codes for CASSLLPGTAYNEQFF.

This clone was recorded a few times. CDR3 DNA: TGTGCCAGCAGTACGGACAGGGAGGGGACTGAAGCTTTCTTT. Translation: CASSTDREGTEAFF. The V and J genes are TRBV28 and TRBJ1-1; TRBD1 matches at 8 bases. V was pared by 5 bases and J by 5 bases, with 7 bases of the junction left unmatched. The CDR3 extends over 14 amino acids. The germline V gene encodes CDR1 MDHEN and CDR2 SYDVKM. The entire variable domain, with the rest obtained from reference TRBV28 and TRBJ1-1, is as follows: DVKVTQSSRYLVKRTGEKVFLECVQDMDHENMFWYRQDPGLGLRLIYFSYDVKMKEKGDIPEGYSVSREKKERFSLILESASTNQTSMYLCASSTDREGTEAFFGQGTRLTVV.

V gene TRBV15 combines with J gene TRBJ1-4; 7 nucleotides align to TRBD1. This CDR3 is 16 amino acids long. Losses at the gene ends were 1 base for V and 4 bases for J; bases not matched to a gene: 6. Germline CDR1 reads LNHNV; CDR2 reads YYDKDF (reference sequence). The CDR3 nucleotides are TGTGCCACCAGCAGAGTTCGGACAGGTGATAATGAAAAACTGTTTTTT. It codes for CATSRVRTGDNEKLFF.